The clone carrying this T cell receptor beta chain was counted only a few times. The antigen is undetermined. The germline gene is not matched at one end of the junction; a read error may be the cause. These data come from a study of neurological immune-mediated disorders. Broader study findings: One related-CDR3 cluster, found by phylogenetic grouping, held repertoires of 18 of 34 multiple sclerosis patients and is a possible signature.

TCRdb reprocessed the 5' RACE reads with MiXCR, giving one entry per CDR3 protein. Here the sample spans about 55,000 distinct CDR3 sequences, approximately 4.1% being singletons. Germline V gene sequence: CDR1 LGHNT, CDR2 FRNRAP. The CDR3 loop spans 16 amino acids. The receptor was derived from a man aged 50 to 59 with multiple sclerosis. The specimen was PBMCs. The rearrangement joins TRBV12-5 to TRBJ1-5; 7 nucleotides match TRBD1. The CDR3 region is CASGGRGGWGNQPQNF. DNA of the CDR3: TGTGCTAGTGGTGGGAGAGGGGGCTGGGGCAATCAGCCCCAGAATTTT. The full variable domain, its missing parts supplied by reference TRBV12-5 and TRBJ1-5, is DARVTQTPRHKVTEMGQEVTMRCQPILGHNTVFWYRQTMMQGLELLAYFRNRAPLDDSGMPKDRFSAEMPDATLATLKIQPSEPRDSAVYFCASGGRGGWGNQPQNFGDGTRLSIL.